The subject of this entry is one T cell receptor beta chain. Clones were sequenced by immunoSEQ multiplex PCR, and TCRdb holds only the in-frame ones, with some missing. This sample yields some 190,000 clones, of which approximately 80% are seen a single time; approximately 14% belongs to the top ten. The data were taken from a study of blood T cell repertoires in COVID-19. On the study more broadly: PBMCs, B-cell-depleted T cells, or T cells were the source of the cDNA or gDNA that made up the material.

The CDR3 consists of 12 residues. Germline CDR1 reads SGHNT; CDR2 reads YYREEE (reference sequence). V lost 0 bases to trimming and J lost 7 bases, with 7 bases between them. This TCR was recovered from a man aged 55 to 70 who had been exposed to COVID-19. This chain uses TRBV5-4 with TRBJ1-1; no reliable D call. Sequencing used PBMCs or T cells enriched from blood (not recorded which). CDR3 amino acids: CASSLDWSEAFF. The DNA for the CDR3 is TGTGCCAGCAGCTTGGACTGGAGTGAAGCTTTCTTT.